These T cell receptor beta chains were read from a single sample in a study of Ad26.COV2.S vaccination and SARS-CoV-2 variants. Profiling relied on immunoSEQ multiplex PCR, and the TCRdb table lists in-frame clones only, not all of them. This sample has roughly 350,000 clones; roughly 90% occur once, and the top ten carry 6.4%. The sample was peripheral blood, taken in a trial of Ad26.COV2.S vaccine versus placebo. These TCRs come from a person between 18 and 65 years old who received the Ad26.COV2.S COVID-19 vaccine or a placebo. Each CDR3 is given with its conserved first and last residue. Each record gives: V gene, J gene, D gene, clone size, CDR3 DNA, CDR3 protein. D genes are given only for firm matches. The listing skips clone size in some rows; elsewhere it reads once, few, many or a size class.

V gene: TRBV4-1; J gene: TRBJ1-3; D gene: NA; clone size: few; CDR3 DNA: TGCGCCAGCAGCCAAGCAGGGTCTGGAAACACCATATATTTT; CDR3 protein: CASSQAGSGNTIYF
V gene: TRBV19; J gene: TRBJ1-1; D gene: TRBD1; clone size: NA; CDR3 DNA: TGTGCCAGTAGTCCCAAAGGGCGACAGGGGGAAGCTTTCTTT; CDR3 protein: CASSPKGRQGEAFF
V gene: TRBV6-1; J gene: TRBJ2-3; D gene: NA; clone size: medium-sized; CDR3 DNA: TGTGCCAGCAGTGAAGGGTCTGAGACAGATACGCAGTATTTT; CDR3 protein: CASSEGSETDTQYF
V gene: TRBV5-4; J gene: TRBJ2-1; D gene: TRBD1; clone size: NA; CDR3 DNA: TGTGCCAGCAGCTTAACAGGGGGCAATGAGCAGTTCTTC; CDR3 protein: CASSLTGGNEQFF
V gene: TRBV18; J gene: TRBJ2-5; D gene: TRBD2; clone size: NA; CDR3 DNA: TGTGCCAGCTCACCAGGCGCGGGGGTAAAGGAGGAGACCCAGTACTTC; CDR3 protein: CASSPGAGVKEETQYF
V gene: TRBV28; J gene: TRBJ2-4; D gene: NA; clone size: NA; CDR3 DNA: TGTGCCAGCAGTTTAGGACGGCTAGCCAAAAACATTCAGTACTTC; CDR3 protein: CASSLGRLAKNIQYF
V gene: TRBV5-1; J gene: TRBJ1-1; D gene: NA; clone size: NA; CDR3 DNA: TGCGCCAGCAGCTCACAGGTCAACACTGAAGCTTTCTTT; CDR3 protein: CASSSQVNTEAFF
V gene: TRBV7-9; J gene: TRBJ1-1; D gene: TRBD1; clone size: NA; CDR3 DNA: TGTGCCAGCAGTCGAATCCCGGGACAGACTACGAACACTGAAGCTTTCTTT; CDR3 protein: CASSRIPGQTTNTEAFF
V gene: TRBV11-2; J gene: TRBJ1-3; D gene: NA; clone size: NA; CDR3 DNA: TGTGCCAGCAGTCCACCCAGGGGAAACACCATATATTTT; CDR3 protein: CASSPPRGNTIYF
V gene: TRBV13; J gene: TRBJ2-7; D gene: NA; clone size: NA; CDR3 DNA: TGTGCCAGCAGCTATCGACGGGCCTCCTACGAGCAGTACTTC; CDR3 protein: CASSYRRASYEQYF
V gene: TRBV9; J gene: TRBJ2-1; D gene: NA; clone size: NA; CDR3 DNA: TGTGCCAGCAGCGCCCCAGACGGCAATGAGCAGTTCTTC; CDR3 protein: CASSAPDGNEQFF
V gene: TRBV19; J gene: TRBJ2-6; D gene: NA; clone size: NA; CDR3 DNA: TGTGCCAGTACCCCGACGGGGGCCAACGTCCTGACTTTC; CDR3 protein: CASTPTGANVLTF
V gene: TRBV4-3; J gene: TRBJ2-7; D gene: NA; clone size: NA; CDR3 DNA: TGCGCCAGCAGCCAAGGTGCTATTGGGGGCTCAAGGTCTCACGAGCAGTACTTC; CDR3 protein: CASSQGAIGGSRSHEQYF
V gene: TRBV29-1; J gene: TRBJ1-2; D gene: NA; clone size: NA; CDR3 DNA: TGCAGCGTTCCCCGGGACACCAATAACTATGGCTACACCTTC; CDR3 protein: CSVPRDTNNYGYTF
V gene: TRBV7-8; J gene: TRBJ2-1; D gene: TRBD2; clone size: NA; CDR3 DNA: TGTGCCAGCAGGGCAGCGGGAGGGAAATCGGATGAGCAGTTCTTC; CDR3 protein: CASRAAGGKSDEQFF
V gene: TRBV9; J gene: TRBJ2-6; D gene: NA; clone size: NA; CDR3 DNA: TGTGCCAGCAGCGTATCGCAGGAAGCCTCTGGGGCCAACGTCCTGACTTTC; CDR3 protein: CASSVSQEASGANVLTF
V gene: TRBV18; J gene: TRBJ1-1; D gene: NA; clone size: NA; CDR3 DNA: TGTGCCAGCTCACCACCAATGGGGACTGAAGCTTTCTTT; CDR3 protein: CASSPPMGTEAFF
V gene: TRBV12-3/TRBV12-4; J gene: TRBJ1-2; D gene: NA; clone size: NA; CDR3 DNA: TGTGCCAGCAGTTCGGATTACTATGGCTACACCTTC; CDR3 protein: CASSSDYYGYTF
V gene: TRBV4-3; J gene: TRBJ2-7; D gene: TRBD1; clone size: NA; CDR3 DNA: TGCGCCAGCAGCCATATACAGGGGGCGGGCTACGAGCAGTACTTC; CDR3 protein: CASSHIQGAGYEQYF
V gene: TRBV5-1; J gene: TRBJ2-2; D gene: TRBD2; clone size: NA; CDR3 DNA: TGCGCCAGCAGATTGGCGGGGGATACCGGGGAGCTGTTTTTT; CDR3 protein: CASRLAGDTGELFF
V gene: TRBV19; J gene: TRBJ2-1; D gene: NA; clone size: NA; CDR3 DNA: TGTGCCAGTAGTATTCCGGGGAACAATGAGCAGTTCTTC; CDR3 protein: CASSIPGNNEQFF
V gene: TRBV5-4; J gene: TRBJ2-5; D gene: TRBD1; clone size: NA; CDR3 DNA: TGTGCCAGCAGCTTGGCGGGACAGGGGTTGGGGGAGACCCAGTACTTC; CDR3 protein: CASSLAGQGLGETQYF
V gene: TRBV6-4; J gene: TRBJ2-1; D gene: NA; clone size: NA; CDR3 DNA: TGTGCCAGCAGTTCAGATAGTGTAAATGAGCAGTTCTTC; CDR3 protein: CASSSDSVNEQFF
V gene: TRBV27; J gene: TRBJ2-7; D gene: NA; clone size: NA; CDR3 DNA: TGTGCCAGCAGTCCTATAAACTTCTACGAGCAGTACTTC; CDR3 protein: CASSPINFYEQYF
V gene: TRBV3-1/TRBV3-2; J gene: TRBJ2-6; D gene: NA; clone size: once; CDR3 DNA: TGTGCCAGCAGCCAAAGGGGACTCTCTGGGGCCAACGTCCTGACTTTC; CDR3 protein: CASSQRGLSGANVLTF
V gene: TRBV7-3; J gene: TRBJ2-2; D gene: TRBD2; clone size: once; CDR3 DNA: TGTGCCAGCAGCACAGGGACTAGCGGGAGGGAACACACCGGGGAGCTGTTTTTT; CDR3 protein: CASSTGTSGREHTGELFF
V gene: TRBV3-1/TRBV3-2; J gene: TRBJ2-7; D gene: NA; clone size: NA; CDR3 DNA: TGTGCCAGCAGCCAAACCATGGGGGGGGCGGAGGAGCAGTACTTC; CDR3 protein: CASSQTMGGAEEQYF
V gene: TRBV5-1; J gene: TRBJ2-5; D gene: TRBD2; clone size: NA; CDR3 DNA: TGCGCCAGCAAATTAGCGGGGAGGTGGGAGACCCAGTACTTC; CDR3 protein: CASKLAGRWETQYF
V gene: TRBV5-1; J gene: TRBJ2-7; D gene: TRBD1; clone size: once; CDR3 DNA: TGCGCCAGCAGCCCCTGGACAGGGGGGAACGAGCAGTACTTC; CDR3 protein: CASSPWTGGNEQYF
V gene: TRBV15; J gene: TRBJ2-7; D gene: TRBD1; clone size: NA; CDR3 DNA: TGTGCCACCAGCTGGGACAAAACAGGGGTCGTCCACGAGCAGTACTTC; CDR3 protein: CATSWDKTGVVHEQYF
V gene: TRBV25-1; J gene: TRBJ2-1; D gene: NA; clone size: NA; CDR3 DNA: TGTGCCAGCAGTCGCAGGGGCTCAGAGGGGCAGTTCTTC; CDR3 protein: CASSRRGSEGQFF
V gene: TRBV28; J gene: TRBJ1-5; D gene: NA; clone size: many; CDR3 DNA: TGTGCCAGCAGCGACGACTCATTCAATCAGCCCCAGCATTTT; CDR3 protein: CASSDDSFNQPQHF
V gene: TRBV6-5; J gene: TRBJ1-3; D gene: NA; clone size: NA; CDR3 DNA: TGTGCCACTAGCACGGGGTCTGGAAACACCATATATTTT; CDR3 protein: CATSTGSGNTIYF
V gene: TRBV4-1; J gene: TRBJ1-5; D gene: NA; clone size: few; CDR3 DNA: TGCGCCAGCAGCCTTGAGGGAGGACCCAATCAGCCCCAGCATTTT; CDR3 protein: CASSLEGGPNQPQHF
V gene: TRBV2; J gene: TRBJ1-3; D gene: NA; clone size: NA; CDR3 DNA: TGTGCCAGCAGTGAAGGTCGGGGGGTATCCGGAAACACCATATATTTT; CDR3 protein: CASSEGRGVSGNTIYF
V gene: TRBV4-1; J gene: TRBJ1-3; D gene: TRBD1; clone size: few; CDR3 DNA: TGCGCCAGCAGCCTAACTACAGGGGCTGGAAACACCATATATTTT; CDR3 protein: CASSLTTGAGNTIYF
V gene: TRBV7-3; J gene: TRBJ2-1; D gene: NA; clone size: NA; CDR3 DNA: TGTGCCAGCAGCTTAAGACGGTACGATGAGCAGTTCTTC; CDR3 protein: CASSLRRYDEQFF
V gene: TRBV5-6; J gene: TRBJ2-7; D gene: NA; clone size: NA; CDR3 DNA: TGTGCCAGCAGCCCTCTGGGGTACGAGCAGTACTTC; CDR3 protein: CASSPLGYEQYF
V gene: TRBV30; J gene: TRBJ1-1; D gene: TRBD1; clone size: NA; CDR3 DNA: TGTGCCTGGAGTGTCGGGGACAGGGTGAACACTGAAGCTTTCTTT; CDR3 protein: CAWSVGDRVNTEAFF
V gene: TRBV4-3; J gene: TRBJ2-7; D gene: NA; clone size: NA; CDR3 DNA: TGCGCCAGCAGCCCATGGCTGGGGGCATCGTACGAGCAGTACTTC; CDR3 protein: CASSPWLGASYEQYF
V gene: TRBV11-2; J gene: TRBJ2-3; D gene: TRBD2; clone size: few; CDR3 DNA: TGTGCCAGCAGCTTATGGGCCGGACTAGCGGGGGGGCGGAATACGCAGTATTTT; CDR3 protein: CASSLWAGLAGGRNTQYF
V gene: TRBV9; J gene: TRBJ1-5; D gene: NA; clone size: NA; CDR3 DNA: TGTGCCAGCAGCGTAGCTGCAGGTGCGTCTCAGCCCCAGCATTTT; CDR3 protein: CASSVAAGASQPQHF
V gene: TRBV7-2; J gene: TRBJ2-3; D gene: NA; clone size: NA; CDR3 DNA: TGTGCCAGCAGCTATGTGGGCGGGGGCACAGATACGCAGTATTTT; CDR3 protein: CASSYVGGGTDTQYF
V gene: TRBV7-3; J gene: TRBJ1-1; D gene: TRBD1; clone size: once; CDR3 DNA: TGTGCCAGCAGCTCGTCCGGGACAGGGAACACTGAAGCTTTCTTT; CDR3 protein: CASSSSGTGNTEAFF
V gene: TRBV10-2; J gene: TRBJ1-5; D gene: NA; clone size: NA; CDR3 DNA: TGCGCCAGCAGTCGGGTGGCGGGGGGGGGAAGCAATCAGCCCCAGCATTTT; CDR3 protein: CASSRVAGGGSNQPQHF
V gene: TRBV6-5; J gene: TRBJ2-1; D gene: TRBD2; clone size: NA; CDR3 DNA: TGTGCCAGCAGTCTAGCGGGATATTACTACAATGAGCAGTTCTTC; CDR3 protein: CASSLAGYYYNEQFF
V gene: TRBV28; J gene: TRBJ1-4; D gene: NA; clone size: NA; CDR3 DNA: TGTGCCAGCAGTGACTCGGGGGAGGGATTACAGGAAAAACTGTTTTTT; CDR3 protein: CASSDSGEGLQEKLFF
V gene: TRBV11-2; J gene: TRBJ2-1; D gene: TRBD2; clone size: NA; CDR3 DNA: TGTGCCAGCAGCCCGTTAGCGGGAGGGAGCTCCTACAATGAGCAGTTCTTC; CDR3 protein: CASSPLAGGSSYNEQFF
V gene: TRBV10-3; J gene: TRBJ1-5; D gene: NA; clone size: once; CDR3 DNA: TGTGCCATCAGTGAGTCAAATTATCAGCCCCAGCATTTT; CDR3 protein: CAISESNYQPQHF
V gene: TRBV27; J gene: TRBJ2-3; D gene: NA; clone size: NA; CDR3 DNA: TGTGCCACCGACACGTTTGGCTGGCGGGCCCGCACAGATACGCAGTATTTT; CDR3 protein: CATDTFGWRARTDTQYF
V gene: TRBV7-3; J gene: TRBJ1-1; D gene: NA; clone size: NA; CDR3 DNA: TGTGCCAGCAGCTTACGAAGTACACCATACACTGAAGCTTTCTTT; CDR3 protein: CASSLRSTPYTEAFF
V gene: TRBV10-3; J gene: TRBJ1-4; D gene: TRBD1; clone size: NA; CDR3 DNA: TGTGCCATCAGTGAGTCGAAGGGACAGGGGGTTGTTGAAAAACTGTTTTTT; CDR3 protein: CAISESKGQGVVEKLFF
V gene: TRBV12-3/TRBV12-4; J gene: TRBJ2-3; D gene: NA; clone size: NA; CDR3 DNA: TGTGCCAGCAGTTTATATGCGGATACGCAGTATTTT; CDR3 protein: CASSLYADTQYF
V gene: TRBV6-5; J gene: TRBJ2-3; D gene: TRBD1; clone size: once; CDR3 DNA: TGTGCCAGCAGTCGACCGGGACAGGGAGTGAATACGCAGTATTTT; CDR3 protein: CASSRPGQGVNTQYF
V gene: TRBV28; J gene: TRBJ2-7; D gene: TRBD2; clone size: NA; CDR3 DNA: TGTGCCAGCAGCTTTGGCCCGGGACTAGCGGTGTACGAGCAGTACTTC; CDR3 protein: CASSFGPGLAVYEQYF